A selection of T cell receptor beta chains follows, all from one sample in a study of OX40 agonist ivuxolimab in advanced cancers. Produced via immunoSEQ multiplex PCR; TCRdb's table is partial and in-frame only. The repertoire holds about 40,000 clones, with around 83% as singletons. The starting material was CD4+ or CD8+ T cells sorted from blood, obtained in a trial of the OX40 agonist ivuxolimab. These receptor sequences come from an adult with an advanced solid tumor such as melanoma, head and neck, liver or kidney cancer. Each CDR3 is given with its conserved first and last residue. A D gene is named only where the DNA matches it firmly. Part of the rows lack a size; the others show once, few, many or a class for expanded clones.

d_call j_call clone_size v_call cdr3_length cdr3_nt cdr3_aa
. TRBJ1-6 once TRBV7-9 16 TGTGCCAGCAGCTTGCGGGGGAAATTCTATAATTCACCCCTCCACTTT CASSLRGKFYNSPLHF
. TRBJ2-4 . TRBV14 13 TGTGCCAGCAGCCAAGATTCGGAAAACATTCAGTACTTC CASSQDSENIQYF
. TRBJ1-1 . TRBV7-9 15 TGTGCCAGCAGCGCGCTTGGAATCCCGAACACTGAAGCTTTCTTT CASSALGIPNTEAFF
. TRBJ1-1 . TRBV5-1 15 TGCGCCAGCGTACCGACAGGAGGGGGAACCACTGAAGCTTTCTTT CASVPTGGGTTEAFF
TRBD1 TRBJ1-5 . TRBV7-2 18 TGTGCCAGCAGCTTAGTGGACCGGGACAGGGGGCGACTTCAGCCCCAGCATTTT CASSLVDRDRGRLQPQHF
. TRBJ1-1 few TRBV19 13 TGTGCCAGTAGTATTTCTGGGTACACTGAAGCTTTCTTT CASSISGYTEAFF
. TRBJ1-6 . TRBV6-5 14 TGTGCCAGCAGTGAAGGAGAAACTAATTCACCCCTCCACTTT CASSEGETNSPLHF
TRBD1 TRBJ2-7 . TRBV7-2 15 TGTGCCAGCAGCCTGGGGACAGGGGGGCCGCTCGAGCAGTACTTC CASSLGTGGPLEQYF
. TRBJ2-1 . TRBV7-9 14 TGTGCCAGCAGCTTACTATCACAGGGTGATGAGCAGTTCTTC CASSLLSQGDEQFF
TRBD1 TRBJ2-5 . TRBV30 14 TGTGCCTGGAGTCCCCTACAGGGGGGCGAGACCCAGTACTTC CAWSPLQGGETQYF
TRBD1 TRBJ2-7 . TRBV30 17 TGTGCCTGGAGGCTGACAGGGCAATCTTCATTTACGTCGGGGCAGTACTTC CAWRLTGQSSFTSGQYF
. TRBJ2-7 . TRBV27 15 TGTGCCAGCAGTCCTAGGGGGGGGGCTTCCTACGAGCAGTACTTC CASSPRGGASYEQYF
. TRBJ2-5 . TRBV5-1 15 TGCGCCAGCAGCTTGGAGACCTCCACAGTTTGGACCCAGTACTTC CASSLETSTVWTQYF
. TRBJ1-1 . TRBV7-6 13 TGTGCCAGCACAGACAACCTAAACACTGAAGCTTTCTTT CASTDNLNTEAFF
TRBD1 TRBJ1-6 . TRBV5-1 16 TGCGCCAGCAGCTTAGGACCCGGGACAGGGGGTTCACCCCTCCACTTT CASSLGPGTGGSPLHF
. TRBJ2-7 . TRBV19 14 TGTGCCAGTAGTATCACGAACGAGGGCTACGAGCAGTACTTC CASSITNEGYEQYF
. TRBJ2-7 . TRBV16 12 TGTGCCAGCAGCGAAACGGCCTACGAGCAGTACTTC CASSETAYEQYF
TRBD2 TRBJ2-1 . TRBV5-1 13 TGCGCCAGCAGCTTGGGGACTAGCGAGGAGCAGTTCTTC CASSLGTSEEQFF
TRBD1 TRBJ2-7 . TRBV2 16 TGTGCCAGCAGTGAAGCGGAAGGGACAGGGAGGTACGAGCAGTACTTC CASSEAEGTGRYEQYF
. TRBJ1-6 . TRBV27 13 TGTGCCAGCAGAACAGCTGGTAATTCACCCCTCCACTTT CASRTAGNSPLHF
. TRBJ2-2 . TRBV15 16 TGTGCCACCAGCAGAGGGGACTTAGGGGACACCGGGGAGCTGTTTTTT CATSRGDLGDTGELFF
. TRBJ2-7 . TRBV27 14 TGTGCCAGCAGGATATCCATCGGATCCTACGAGCAGTACTTC CASRISIGSYEQYF
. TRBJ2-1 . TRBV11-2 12 TGTGCCAGCAGCCAATCGTACAATGAGCAGTTCTTC CASSQSYNEQFF